These 8 T cell receptor beta chains were sequenced from one sample in a study. MiXCR, applied by TCRdb to the RT-PCR reads, yields one record per CDR3 protein. The sample lists fewer than 800,000 distinct CDR3 sequences, 12% to 15% seen once, with about 3.6% in the top ten. The sample taken for sequencing was memory CD4+ T cells from blood. These receptor sequences come from a female donor in good health, serving as a healthy control.

The rearrangement links TRBV3-1 to TRBJ2-5; TRBD2 aligns across 10 bases. With 10 bases clipped from V and 0 bases from J, the junction kept 11 bases outside the gene matches. The germline CDR1 and CDR2 sequences are LGHDT and YNNKEL (reference sequence). This CDR3 comprises 16 residues. In DNA, the CDR3 is TGTGCCACCTCGTTACGGACTAGCGGAGACCAAGAGACCCAGTACTTC. It yields the protein CATSLRTSGDQETQYF.

At least ten counts were recorded for this clonotype. The chain links TRBV18 to TRBJ2-1; TRBD1 or TRBD2 may be the D gene (5 bases each). CDR3 size: 16 residues. V was pared by 2 bases and J by 6 bases, with 17 bases between. Germline CDR1 KGHSH, CDR2 LQKENI. CDR3 region: CASSPVGVSSINEQFF. The CDR3 DNA reads TGTGCCAGCTCACCAGTGGGGGTTTCGTCAATCAATGAGCAGTTCTTC. The full variable domain, with the rest looked up from reference TRBV18 and TRBJ2-1, is NAGVMQNPRHLVRRRGQEARLRCSPMKGHSHVYWYRQLPEEGLKFMVYLQKENIIDESGMPKERFSAEFPKEGPSILRIQQVVRGDSAAYFCASSPVGVSSINEQFFGPGTRLTVL.

This clonotype was counted ten times or more. This chain links TRBV29-1 with TRBJ2-1; 10 nucleotides match TRBD1. CDR1 is SQVTM, CDR2 ANQGSEA, per germline. The CDR3 totals 13 residues. V lost 5 bases, J lost 5 bases, and 3 bases stayed unmatched. The CDR3 spells CSVRQGADNEQFF. The CDR3 region has the DNA TGCAGCGTTAGACAGGGGGCGGACAATGAGCAGTTCTTC.

CDR3: CASSRQGDTQYF. The CDR3 DNA sequence: TGTGCCAGCTCAAGACAGGGGGATACGCAGTATTTT. The V call is TRBV18, the J call TRBJ2-3; 8 nucleotides align to TRBD1. CDR3 length equals 12 residues. Germline V gives CDR1 KGHSH, CDR2 LQKENI. J gave up 6 bases and V 5 bases, and 1 base lay outside the gene matches.

The chain has TRBV12-3 or TRBV12-4 and TRBJ2-3, with TRBD2 identical over 7 bases. This CDR3 is 17 amino acids long. V gave up 6 bases and J gave up 4 bases; unmatched junction bases: 16. The CDR3 protein is CASSTGLSNQGADTQYF. CDR3 nucleotide sequence: TGTGCCAGCAGCACGGGACTATCAAACCAAGGCGCAGATACGCAGTATTTT.

This clonotype occurred a few times. The J gene is TRBJ1-1, the V gene TRBV12-3 or TRBV12-4; 8 nucleotides match TRBD1. Germline trimming cut 9 bases from V and 0 bases from J; bases unmatched to any gene: 6. This CDR3 is 14 amino acids long. Written as DNA, the CDR3 is TGTGCCAGTAGACCGACAGGGGTGAACACTGAAGCTTTCTTT. Translating gives CASRPTGVNTEAFF.

This clonotype was detected a few times. The chain has TRBV7-3 and TRBJ2-7; the match to TRBD2 covers 8 bases. The trim removed 5 bases at V and 5 bases at J, leaving 11 bases unmatched. The CDR3 spans 15 residues. Germline loops: CDR1 SGHTA, CDR2 FQGTGA. The CDR3, as DNA: TGTGCCAGCAGCGGGCACGGGGGGGCCGGCGACGAGCAGTACTTC. It translates to CASSGHGGAGDEQYF.

The chain carries TRBV19 and TRBJ1-1; D not certain. CDR3 length equals 14 residues. Germline V gives CDR1 LNHDA, CDR2 SQIVND (reference sequence). V was cut by 3 bases and J by 2 bases, with 10 bases left in between. In nucleotides, the CDR3 is TGTGCCAGTAGTATCCAGATTAGCAACACTGAAGCTTTCTTT. Translation: CASSIQISNTEAFF.